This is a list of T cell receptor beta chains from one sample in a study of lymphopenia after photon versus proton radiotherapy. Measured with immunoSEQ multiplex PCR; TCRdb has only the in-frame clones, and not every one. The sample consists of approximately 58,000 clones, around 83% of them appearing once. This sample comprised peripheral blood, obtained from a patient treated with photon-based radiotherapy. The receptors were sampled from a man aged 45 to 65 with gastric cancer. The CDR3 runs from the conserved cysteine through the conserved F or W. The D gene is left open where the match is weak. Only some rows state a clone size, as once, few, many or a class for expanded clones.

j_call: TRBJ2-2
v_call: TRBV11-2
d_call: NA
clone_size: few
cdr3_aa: CASSLGLTGELFF
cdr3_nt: TGTGCCAGCAGCTTAGGCCTCACCGGGGAGCTGTTTTTT

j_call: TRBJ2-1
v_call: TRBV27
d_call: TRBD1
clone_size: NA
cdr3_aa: CASSSTGRNEQFF
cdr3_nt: TGTGCCAGCAGTTCGACAGGGCGCAATGAGCAGTTCTTC

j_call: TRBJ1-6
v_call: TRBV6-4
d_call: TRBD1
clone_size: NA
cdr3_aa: CASSEDRASPLHF
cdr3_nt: TGTGCCAGCAGTGAGGACAGGGCCTCACCCCTCCACTTT

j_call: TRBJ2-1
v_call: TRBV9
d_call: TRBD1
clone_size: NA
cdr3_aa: CASSVGDRQGPYNEQFF
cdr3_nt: TGTGCCAGCAGCGTAGGAGATAGACAGGGGCCCTACAATGAGCAGTTCTTC

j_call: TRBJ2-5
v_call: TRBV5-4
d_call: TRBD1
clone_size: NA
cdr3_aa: CASSQTGLSETQYF
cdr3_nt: TGTGCCAGCAGCCAGACAGGGTTGTCAGAGACCCAGTACTTC

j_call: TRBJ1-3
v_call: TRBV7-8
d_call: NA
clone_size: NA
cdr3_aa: CASSLVTVTSGNTIYF
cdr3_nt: TGTGCCAGCAGCTTAGTTACAGTGACCTCTGGAAACACCATATATTTT

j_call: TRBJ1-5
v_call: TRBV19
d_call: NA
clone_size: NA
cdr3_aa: CASRFQKNREGNQPQHF
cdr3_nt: TGTGCCAGTAGATTTCAGAAGAACAGGGAGGGCAATCAGCCCCAGCATTTT

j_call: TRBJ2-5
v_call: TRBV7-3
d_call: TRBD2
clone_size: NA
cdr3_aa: CASSLTAGLAGAETQYF
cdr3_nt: TGTGCCAGCAGCTTAACAGCAGGACTAGCGGGAGCAGAGACCCAGTACTTC

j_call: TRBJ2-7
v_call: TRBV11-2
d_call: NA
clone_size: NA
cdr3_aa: CASSQTGVFYEQYF
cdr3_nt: TGTGCCAGCAGCCAGACAGGCGTTTTCTACGAGCAGTACTTC

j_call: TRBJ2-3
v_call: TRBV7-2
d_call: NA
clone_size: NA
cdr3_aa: CASSSRVSTDTQYF
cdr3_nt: TGTGCCAGCAGCTCAAGGGTATCCACAGATACGCAGTATTTT

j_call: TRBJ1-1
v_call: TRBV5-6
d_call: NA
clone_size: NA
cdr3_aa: CASSGDNMNTEAFF
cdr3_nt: TGTGCCAGCAGCGGTGACAATATGAACACTGAAGCTTTCTTT

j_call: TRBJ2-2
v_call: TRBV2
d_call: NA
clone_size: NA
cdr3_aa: CASRRTSNTGELFF
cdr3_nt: TGTGCCAGCAGGCGGACTTCGAACACCGGGGAGCTGTTTTTT

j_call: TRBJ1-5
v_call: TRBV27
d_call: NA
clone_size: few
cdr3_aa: CASSPAGRANQPQHF
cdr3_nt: TGTGCCAGCAGTCCGGCAGGTCGGGCCAATCAGCCCCAGCATTTT

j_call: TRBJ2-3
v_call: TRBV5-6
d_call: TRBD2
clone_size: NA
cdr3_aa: CASSERTSGRTDTQYF
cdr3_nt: TGTGCCAGCAGCGAAAGGACTAGCGGCCGCACAGATACGCAGTATTTT

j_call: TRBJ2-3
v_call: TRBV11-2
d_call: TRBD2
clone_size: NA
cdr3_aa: CASSVIAGVVDTQYF
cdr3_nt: TGTGCCAGCAGCGTAATAGCGGGAGTGGTAGATACGCAGTATTTT